This T cell receptor (beta chain) was identified in a study of identical twins. Study-level findings and limits: Fewer insertions characterized abundant cord blood beta clonotypes, whereas memory repertoires showed none. Researchers reported excess low generation probability among twin-shared out-of-frame alpha sequences. Zero-insertion analyses could be partly confounded by invariant MAIT and iNKT cells.

For this clonotype: The antigen remains unidentified.

Trimming left V 2 bases short and J 7 bases short, with 4 bases between. This CDR3 comprises 11 residues. CDR1 is PRHDT and CDR2 is FYEKMQ in the germline V gene (reference sequence). Template switching added a universal primer binding site, and final cDNA carried unique molecular identifiers. MiXCR was run by TCRdb on the 5' RACE reads, yielding one entry per CDR3 protein. Of 250,000 or so distinct CDR3 sequences listed, around 6.6% are singletons. The data also belong to a second study, concerning yellow fever vaccine responses in identical twins.

This clonotype was obtained from a woman in her late teens or twenties in good health. The rearrangement links TRBV13 to TRBJ2-3, with D unresolved. Sequencing used memory (CD45RO+) T cells sorted from blood. The CDR3 nucleotides read TGTGCCAGCAGCTTAATCTATACGCAGTATTTT. Encoded protein: CASSLIYTQYF. The variable domain in full, with the rest retrieved from reference TRBV13 and TRBJ2-3, is AAGVIQSPRHLIKEKRETATLKCYPIPRHDTVYWYQQGPGQDPQFLISFYEKMQSDKGSIPDRFSAQQFSDYHSELNMSSLELGDSALYFCASSLIYTQYFGPGTRLTVL.